This record covers a single T cell receptor beta chain. Its target is not known. These data are taken from a study of OX40 agonist ivuxolimab in advanced cancers. Study at large: Patients' therapy was ivuxolimab, an antibody that acts as an agonist of OX40 (CD134). The study gave patients intravenous ivuxolimab at 0.01 to 10 mg/kg every 2 weeks. General study points: Expanded clones tended on average to be more numerous among CD8+ T cells than CD4+.

Blood draws occurred at baseline, cycle 4 day 1, and cycle 7 day 1. This CDR3 has 14 amino acids. V lost 5 bases and J 4 bases, leaving 11 bases between the germline ends. Germline CDR1 and CDR2: MNHNY and SVGAGI (reference sequence). The method was immunoSEQ multiplex PCR; TCRdb's version includes in-frame clones alone and lacks a portion of them. The sample contains over 55,000 clones, more than 80% of which appear only once. The receptor was derived from an adult with an advanced solid tumor such as melanoma, head and neck, liver or kidney cancer. The V call is TRBV6-6, the J call TRBJ1-4; a possible D gene is TRBD1 (5 bases). The specimen comprised CD4+ or CD8+ T cells sorted from blood, sampled in a trial of the OX40 agonist ivuxolimab. The CDR3 loop reads CASSPGRFNEKLFF. CDR3 DNA: TGTGCCAGCAGTCCGGGACGGTTTAATGAAAAACTGTTTTTT.